This T cell receptor (beta chain) stems from a study of beta chain features in type 1 diabetes. Study overall: Healthy donors, compared against patients, showed similar age, gender and cell yields.

Expressed TCRB transcripts got sequenced, as all isolated RNA was reverse transcribed. About 3.4 million reads on average were seen across naive, central memory and regulatory T cell samples. TCRdb's table, derived via immunoSEQ multiplex PCR, lists solely in-frame clones and lacks some. The sample contains roughly 140,000 clones, approximately 52% of which appear only once. Study-wide findings and caveats: The naive, central memory and Treg TCRB repertoires looked more alike in patients than they did in healthy donors. In all four CD4+ subsets, TCRB CDR3 length was significantly, moderately reduced in type 1 diabetes.

Points on this clone: Antigen specificity is unknown.

The CDR3 has 15 residues. The V gene end was trimmed by 1 base and the J gene end by 2 bases; junction bases not matched to a gene: 3. The V gene's germline CDR1 is KGHSH and CDR2 LQKENI. The clonotype comes from a man between 18 and 29 years old in good health. V gene TRBV18 combines with J gene TRBJ2-7; 9 bases line up with TRBD2. Source material: Tregs from blood. CDR3 DNA sequence: TGTGCCAGCTCACCACAGCCTAGCGGGACCTACGAGCAGTACTTC. It encodes CASSPQPSGTYEQYF.